Given below is one T cell receptor (beta chain) in context. The antigen is undetermined. This specimen belongs to a study of beta chain features in type 1 diabetes. Based on CD45RO/CCR7/CD25/CD127/CD95/CD27, CD4+ regulatory, stem cell-like memory, naive and central memory cells were sorted. Post-sort purity exceeded 95% for all sorted populations. The study reverse transcribed the entire isolated RNA, so it sequenced expressed TCRB transcripts. Some clones are missing from TCRdb's copy, which holds only in-frame ones; the method was immunoSEQ multiplex PCR. The data contain about 700,000 clones, 13% of them singletons. General study points: The cDNA sequencing approach could over-represent high-TCR-expressing cells. Possible PCR preference for shorter templates applied equally to patients and controls. Across all four CD4+ subsets, people with type 1 diabetes showed modestly shorter TCRB CDR3s.

V lost 1 base and J 0 bases, leaving 6 bases between the germline ends. This CDR3 region has 14 residues. Germline CDR1 reads SEHNR; CDR2 reads FQNEAQ (reference sequence). The V gene is TRBV7-9, the J gene TRBJ1-1; no firm D call. This clonotype was obtained from a man between 18 and 29 years old with type 1 diabetes. Input material: naive CD4+ T cells from blood. The CDR3 region is CASSLGLLNTEAFF. The DNA for the CDR3 is TGTGCCAGCAGCTTAGGGCTATTGAACACTGAAGCTTTCTTT.